This passage covers 11 T cell receptor beta chains from one sample sequenced in a study of a mutant IDH1 vaccine in newly diagnosed glioma. The data were produced by immunoSEQ multiplex PCR, yet TCRdb's version contains in-frame clones alone and is incomplete. The sample yields around 60,000 clones, roughly 81% seen once. These TCRs' antigens remain unknown. Time point here: week 23, last vaccination. Mutant IDH1 20-mer peptide, at 300 ug, made up each vaccine dose, with topical imiquimod. Sample: PBMCs, taken from a glioma patient whose treatment included an IDH1 peptide vaccine. The receptors originated from a man younger than 45 with glioma.

The V and J genes are TRBV5-1 and TRBJ1-1; no clear D. V gave up 7 bases and J gave up 1 base, with 17 bases separating them. The germline V gene encodes CDR1 SGHRS and CDR2 YFSETQ. CDR3 length: 15 residues. In DNA, the CDR3 is TGCGCCAGCGGCCCCCTGGACCCAGAGAACACTGAAGCTTTCTTT. Encoded protein: CASGPLDPENTEAFF.

The chain is built from TRBV5-4 and TRBJ2-2, with 7 bases fitting TRBD1. Germline V lookup: CDR1 SGHNT, CDR2 YYREEE (reference sequence). Losses at the gene ends were 2 bases for V and 4 bases for J; bases not matched to a gene: 5. This CDR3 is 15 amino acids long. The CDR3 spells CASSFRQGITGELFF. The CDR3 coding sequence is TGTGCCAGCAGCTTTAGACAGGGTATCACCGGGGAGCTGTTTTTT.

This sequence joins TRBV15 and TRBJ1-1, with D unclear. This CDR3 is built from 14 residues. V lost 3 bases, J lost 8 bases, and 16 bases lay in between. CDR1 is LNHNV and CDR2 is YYDKDF in the germline V gene (reference sequence). Here the CDR3 reads CATSRVGGFNEAFF. The CDR3 nucleotides read TGTGCCACCAGCAGGGTCGGCGGATTCAACGAAGCTTTCTTT.

V is TRBV5-1 and J is TRBJ2-1; 9 bases align to TRBD1. The CDR3 is 17 amino acids. The V and J ends lost 0 bases and 8 bases, in that order; junction bases with no gene match: 12. Germline CDR1 reads SGHRS; CDR2 reads YFSETQ. This chain's CDR3 is CASSLVPPGQGQYEQFF. The CDR3 bases are TGCGCCAGCAGCTTGGTGCCGCCGGGACAGGGACAGTATGAGCAGTTCTTC.

The chain has TRBV7-8 and TRBJ2-3; 8 nucleotides agree with TRBD1. Germline CDR1 and CDR2: SGHVS and FQNEAQ. V lost 6 bases to trimming and J lost 0 bases; unmatched junction nucleotides: 8. The CDR3 is made up of 16 amino acids. CDR3 in DNA: TGTGCCAGCAGTGGAGGGACAGGCTTTAGCACAGATACGCAGTATTTT. It translates to CASSGGTGFSTDTQYF.

The chain joins TRBV6-6 to TRBJ2-4; D perhaps matches TRBD2 (7 bases). The CDR3 is made up of 15 amino acids. With 6 bases removed from V and 0 bases from J, the gap between germline ends came to 12 bases. Germline-derived CDR1 and CDR2 are MNHNY and SVGAGI (reference sequence). The CDR3 DNA reads TGTGCCAGCAGCCCCGGGGGGCTAGCCAAAAACATTCAGTACTTC. It encodes CASSPGGLAKNIQYF.

This chain connects TRBV4-1 to TRBJ1-4; D gene uncertain. Trimming took off 0 bases at V and 4 bases at J, with 9 bases between the two ends. The germline CDR1 and CDR2 sequences are MGHRA and YSYEKL. The CDR3 spans 15 residues. The CDR3 spells CASSQDGVNNEKLFF. For the CDR3, the DNA is TGCGCCAGCAGCCAAGATGGGGTGAATAATGAAAAACTGTTTTTT.

This clone was observed a few times. The chain employs TRBV18 and TRBJ2-1; D is perhaps TRBD1 or TRBD2 (5 bases each). V dropped 2 bases and J dropped 10 bases, with 6 bases sitting between them. The CDR3 covers 11 residues. CDR1 is KGHSH and CDR2 is LQKENI in the germline V gene. The CDR3 reads CASSPWGEQFF. In nucleotides, the CDR3 is TGTGCCAGCTCACCATGGGGGGAGCAGTTCTTC. Full variable domain (remainder filled in from reference TRBV18 and TRBJ2-1): NAGVMQNPRHLVRRRGQEARLRCSPMKGHSHVYWYRQLPEEGLKFMVYLQKENIIDESGMPKERFSAEFPKEGPSILRIQQVVRGDSAAYFCASSPWGEQFFGPGTRLTVL.

The V gene is TRBV19, the J gene TRBJ2-7, with D unresolved. V lost 7 bases to trimming and J lost 1 base, with 11 bases between them. CDR3 length: 13 amino acids. Looked up from germline, CDR1 is LNHDA and CDR2 is SQIVND (reference sequence). In nucleotides, the CDR3 is TGTGCCAGTACAGGCGACACATCCTACGAGCAGTACTTC. Its protein is CASTGDTSYEQYF.

The chain recombines TRBV28 with TRBJ1-5, with D unclear. The CDR3 runs 13 residues. With 3 bases removed from V and 4 bases from J, the gap between germline ends came to 7 bases. In germline, CDR1 is MDHEN, CDR2 SYDVKM. The CDR3 protein is CASSFGPNQPQHF. The DNA for the CDR3 is TGTGCCAGCAGTTTTGGGCCAAATCAGCCCCAGCATTTT.

The count of this clone is one. The V call is TRBV7-9, the J call TRBJ2-7; D is possibly TRBD1 (5 bases). The CDR3 is made up of 13 amino acids. V gave up 3 bases and J gave up 7 bases, with 13 bases separating them. The germline V gene encodes CDR1 SEHNR and CDR2 FQNEAQ (reference sequence). The DNA of the CDR3 is TGTGCCAGCAGCTTGACAGCGCCACCGGAGCAGTACTTC. Its translation is CASSLTAPPEQYF.